This T cell receptor beta chain was found in a study of cytomegalovirus exposure and HLA in healthy donors. With regard to this clone: No antigen is known for it.

The PCR had 60 Vbeta and 13 Jbeta primers. Clones were read by immunoSEQ multiplex PCR, and TCRdb kept only the in-frame ones, dropping some. The sample has some 100,000 clones, about three quarters seen once. V was trimmed by 3 bases and J by 6 bases, leaving 11 bases between them. CDR1 is SGHVS and CDR2 is FQNEAQ in the germline V gene. The CDR3 is 14 amino acids. Findings and caveats of the study: Among the most significant clusters, several appeared linked to common viral pathogens in a later analysis. Analysis performed later showed TCR beta chains linked to HLA being more clonally expanded than equally common others. An analysis was carried out later, and it reportedly showed fewer N-insertions in an Asian-associated ancestry cluster than the approximately 660-donor mean. Within an earlier analysis, most TCR beta V segments proved productive either about 90% or about 30% of the time.

The sequenced sample was PBMCs. The chain links TRBV7-8 to TRBJ1-4; D not resolved. This TCR came from a female donor in good health and CMV-seronegative. The DNA of the CDR3 is TGTGCCAGCAGCTTTCCGGGGTCGGATGAAAAACTGTTTTTT. As protein: CASSFPGSDEKLFF.